Below, 15 T cell receptor beta chains from the same sample are listed, as sequenced in a study of cytomegalovirus exposure and HLA in healthy donors. In the PCR, 60 Vbeta and 13 Jbeta primers were used. Assay used: immunoSEQ multiplex PCR; TCRdb lists only in-frame clones, some missing. The table shows nearly 110,000 clones, with about three quarters occurring only once. Sequencing was done on a sample of PBMCs. These receptors came from a man aged 25 to 40 in good health and CMV-seronegative.

The chain couples TRBV6-1 to TRBJ2-7; D possibly corresponds to TRBD1 (6 bases). Per germline, CDR1 MNHNS and CDR2 SASEGT. V dropped 5 bases and J dropped 4 bases, with 9 bases sitting between them. This CDR3 spans 12 amino acids. The chain's CDR3 is CASSLDRYEQYF. The DNA of the CDR3 is TGTGCCAGCAGTCTGGACAGATACGAGCAGTACTTC.

V and J are TRBV7-9 and TRBJ2-1, with TRBD2 matching 8 bases. The CDR3 sequence is 17 residues long. Germline CDR1 SEHNR, CDR2 FQNEAQ (reference sequence). The V segment lost 5 bases and the J segment 3 bases; nucleotides outside the gene matches: 12. The CDR3 protein is CASSIGSWREVYNEQFF. CDR3 DNA sequence: TGTGCCAGCAGCATCGGCTCATGGCGGGAGGTCTACAATGAGCAGTTCTTC.

This chain uses TRBV5-1 with TRBJ2-7, with 10 bases that match TRBD1. Germline CDR1 SGHRS, CDR2 YFSETQ. Unmatched junction bases numbered 13, after V lost 3 bases and J lost 4 bases. This CDR3 region has 17 residues. CDR3 DNA sequence: TGCGCCAGCAGCTCGCACCTGCCTGGGACAGGGGTTTACGAGCAGTACTTC. This codes for CASSSHLPGTGVYEQYF.

In the case of this clone: This CDR3 is also generated by other DNA sequences in the sample. This chain uses TRBV18 with TRBJ1-4; 7 bases are a match to TRBD1. Germline-derived CDR1 and CDR2 are KGHSH and LQKENI. The V and J ends lost 3 bases and 4 bases, in that order; junction bases with no gene match: 2. The CDR3 totals 14 residues. CDR3 amino acids: CASSPRDSNEKLFF. The CDR3 DNA sequence: TGTGCCAGCTCACCGCGGGACAGTAATGAAAAACTGTTTTTT. The whole variable domain, remainder taken from reference TRBV18 and TRBJ1-4, is NAGVMQNPRHLVRRRGQEARLRCSPMKGHSHVYWYRQLPEEGLKFMVYLQKENIIDESGMPKERFSAEFPKEGPSILRIQQVVRGDSAAYFCASSPRDSNEKLFFGSGTQLSVL.

V is TRBV5-6 and J is TRBJ2-5; tentatively, D is TRBD1 (6 bases). The CDR3 is 14 residues long. Germline V gene data show CDR1 as SGHDT and CDR2 as YYEEEE. The V end lost 2 bases, the J end lost 2 bases, and 10 bases lay between the germline ends. The CDR3 DNA follows: TGTGCCAGCAGCTTAGAACAGGGACAAGAGACCCAGTACTTC. Encoded protein: CASSLEQGQETQYF. Variable domain in full (rest from reference TRBV5-6 and TRBJ2-5): DAGVTQSPTHLIKTRGQQVTLRCSPKSGHDTVSWYQQALGQGPQFIFQYYEEEERQRGNFPDRFSGHQFPNYSSELNVNALLLGDSALYLCASSLEQGQETQYFGPGTRLLVL.

The chain uses TRBV7-2 and TRBJ2-5; D might be TRBD1 (5 bases). Trimming stripped 2 bases from V and 4 bases from J, with 8 bases between. The germline V gene encodes CDR1 SGHTA and CDR2 FQGNSA. The CDR3 covers 13 residues. The DNA of the CDR3 is TGTGCCAGCAGCTTATGGCAGGGAGAGACCCAGTACTTC. As protein: CASSLWQGETQYF.

The chain links TRBV28 to TRBJ2-7, with no clear D. Germline V gene data show CDR1 as MDHEN and CDR2 as SYDVKM. This CDR3 has 15 amino acids. V was shortened by 4 bases and J by 7 bases, with 20 bases between the two germline ends. The CDR3 protein is CASSSHQILNGEQYF. Here the CDR3 DNA reads TGTGCCAGCAGTTCCCACCAGATACTCAACGGGGAGCAGTACTTC.

This chain joins TRBV27 and TRBJ2-5, with D possibly TRBD2 on 5 matching bases. With 5 bases removed from V and 5 bases from J, the gap between germline ends came to 15 bases. There are 14 residues in the CDR3. Germline loops: CDR1 MNHEY, CDR2 SMNVEV (reference sequence). The DNA for the CDR3 is TGTGCCAGCAGTAAGAGGGCCAGGTGGGAGACCCAGTACTTC. Protein: CASSKRARWETQYF.

The chain has TRBV10-2 and TRBJ1-5; 9 bases agree with TRBD1. Germline V lookup: CDR1 WSHSY, CDR2 SAAADI. This CDR3 comprises 14 residues. The J segment lost 0 bases and the V segment lost 8 bases, leaving 2 bases of the junction unmatched. This CDR3 reads CASLDRGSNQPQHF. Here the CDR3 DNA reads TGCGCCAGCTTGGACAGGGGTAGCAATCAGCCCCAGCATTTT.

The V and J genes are TRBV6-1 and TRBJ1-5; 8 nucleotides match TRBD1. V was pared by 4 bases and J by 6 bases, with 5 bases of the junction left unmatched. The CDR3 has 14 residues. Germline V gene sequence: CDR1 MNHNS, CDR2 SASEGT. The CDR3 sequence: CASSGRQGSQPQHF. The CDR3 DNA follows: TGTGCCAGCAGTGGACGACAGGGGAGTCAGCCCCAGCATTTT.

The chain employs TRBV19 and TRBJ2-2, with TRBD1 identical over 7 bases. Germline lookup yields CDR1 LNHDA and CDR2 SQIVND (reference sequence). The CDR3 is 14 amino acids. V lost 5 bases to trimming and J lost 4 bases; unmatched junction nucleotides: 4. CDR3 loop: CASSRQGPTGELFF. Here the CDR3 DNA reads TGTGCCAGTAGTCGACAGGGACCCACCGGGGAGCTGTTTTTT.

This chain connects TRBV28 to TRBJ1-2, with unresolved D. The CDR3 runs to 14 residues. Germline values: CDR1 MDHEN, CDR2 SYDVKM. Trimming cost V 2 bases and J 4 bases, with 11 bases left between them. CDR3 sequence: CASSLETGFYGYTF. CDR3 nucleotides: TGTGCCAGCAGTTTAGAGACGGGATTCTATGGCTACACCTTC.

The chain employs TRBV2 and TRBJ2-2; 9 nucleotides align to TRBD2. This CDR3 is built from 15 residues. The V gene end was trimmed by 7 bases and the J gene end by 5 bases; junction bases not matched to a gene: 8. Germline CDR1 SNHLY, CDR2 FYNNEI. In DNA form, the CDR3 reads TGTGCCAGCAATGAGGCGGGGGGGTCGACCGGGGAGCTGTTTTTT. Its translation is CASNEAGGSTGELFF.

This sequence joins TRBV30 and TRBJ2-3, with D unclear. This CDR3 region has 15 residues. Germline CDR1 is GTSNPN and CDR2 is SVGIG (reference sequence). V was shortened by 0 bases and J by 3 bases, with 13 bases between the two germline ends. The CDR3 bases are TGTGCCTGGAGTGTTGCCAGTTCCGGGACAGATACGCAGTATTTT. As protein: CAWSVASSGTDTQYF.

The chain combines TRBV27 with TRBJ2-7; the D gene is possibly TRBD1 (6 bases). Germline values: CDR1 MNHEY, CDR2 SMNVEV (reference sequence). This CDR3 spans 15 amino acids. V was cut by 4 bases and J by 6 bases, with 19 bases left in between. CDR3 sequence reads: CASSWAAWGQAEQYF. CDR3 DNA: TGTGCCAGCAGTTGGGCCGCCTGGGGGCAGGCCGAGCAGTACTTC.